This T cell receptor (beta chain) originates from a study of T cell repertoires in cytomegalovirus infection. Via MiXCR, TCRdb re-called the reads, giving one row per CDR3 protein. Found here are fewer than 550,000 distinct CDR3 sequences, about 25% of them singletons; the top ten hold roughly 13%. This clonotype was counted a few times. The sequence came from a human donor in good health (CMV status not recorded). Some clones in this sample may be carry-over from other donors' samples. Sequenced material: PBMCs.

CDR3 bases: TGTGCCAGCAGTTCTACGAACCGGGGACTCTATGGCTACACCTTC. Translation: CASSSTNRGLYGYTF. V usage is TRBV7-2 and J usage is TRBJ1-2, with D tentatively TRBD1 (5 bases). V was shortened by 6 bases and J by 4 bases, with 18 bases between the two germline ends. Germline CDR1 SGHTA, CDR2 FQGNSA. The CDR3 covers 15 residues. Supplemented by reference TRBV7-2 and TRBJ1-2, the full variable domain reads GAGVSQSPSNKVTEKGKDVELRCDPISGHTALYWYRQSLGQGLEFLIYFQGNSAPDKSGLPSDRFSAERTGGSVSTLTIQRTQQEDSAVYLCASSSTNRGLYGYTFGSGTRLTVV.